This T cell receptor (beta chain) was sequenced for a study of cytomegalovirus exposure and HLA in healthy donors (TCRdb year 2017). As for the study more broadly: An earlier analysis of 550 to 700 of the donors reported more than 250 Gb of sequence data and roughly 110 million unique TCR beta sequences from some 180 million T cells. An early release that covered 640 HLA-typed donors contained 250 to 350 gigabases of sequencing data and 75 million to 100 million unique TCR sequences. The genetic ancestry cluster associated with self-reported Caucasian donors included approximately 85% of the 398 genotyped donors. The study aimed to test whether cataloging public T cell receptors could reveal signatures of past pathogen exposure. The T cell repertoires of several hundred subjects were profiled by immunosequencing and related to cytomegalovirus serostatus. In addition to the first cohort of 650 to 800 subjects, a separate validation cohort of 130 or so different subjects was used. The study combined high-throughput TCR immunosequencing, statistical association of individual TCRs with disease status, and machine learning to predict cytomegalovirus infection status. A later analysis re-analyzed previously published TCR beta repertoires from about 600 donors and added high-resolution HLA genotyping to study TCR occurrence patterns. Rather than drawing on any new phenotypic data, the later analysis identified candidate immune exposures from TCR beta sequences and the way those sequences occurred across donors. In an earlier analysis of roughly 540 of the donors, high-throughput TCR beta sequencing was used to judge whether each TCR beta V gene segment behaved as functional or pseudogenic. Donor age, sex, ethnicity and CMV serostatus were compiled alongside the repertoire data. In a later genetic analysis, genome-wide SNP genotypes for about 55% of the 666 donors were used, and that subset was treated as a discovery cohort. All discovery cohort repertoires had been generated using a single sequencing platform. HLA typing covered class I and class II loci at four-digit resolution. The number of donors typed differed by locus, with about 629-640 for A, B, C, DRB1 and DQB1, 522 for DQA1, approximately 570 for DPA1, and around 430 for DPB1. Roughly five DR-DQ haplotypes were treated as single units for association and clustering because of strong linkage in the cohort. On average, roughly 240,000 unique TCR beta nucleotide sequences were sequenced per donor among some 420 genotyped donors of the cohort, with 15% to 20% of those sequences being non-productive. Study-wide conclusions, independent of this receptor: According to a later analysis, parvovirus B19, influenza, CMV and Epstein-Barr virus appeared linked to several top co-occurrence clusters. The only immune exposure information available for the cohort was CMV serostatus. Around 16 rarely observed V segments, including chromosome 9 orphons, were excluded from the earlier analysis of about 600 of the donors because counts were too low. A further reported finding was that TCR beta sequences accurately predicted the HLA-A and HLA-B alleles for most subjects in the first cohort. HLA typing was unavailable for some donors at each locus, so association tests used only the typed subset. The classifier was reported to diagnose cytomegalovirus status with high specificity and sensitivity in both the original and validation cohorts. In a later analysis, TCR association rates were found to vary across HLA loci, with the most associated TCRs seen for DRB1 alleles and the fewest for HLA-C alleles. In vitro tests confirmed that three of the cytomegalovirus-associated TCR beta chains recognize cytomegalovirus antigens. Compared with the roughly 670-donor mean, donors in an Asian-associated ancestry cluster had fewer N-insertions in productive TCRs, according to a later genetic analysis. In a later genetic analysis, a missense DCLRE1C variant was associated with V-gene and J-gene trimming of TCR beta chains, and the association was replicated in an independent cohort. Because the 87-base-pair reads could not distinguish some IMGT-functional V segments, including TRBV6-2 and TRBV6-3, those segments were excluded. A later analysis found that HLA-associated TCR beta chains were more clonally expanded and had lower generation probabilities than equally common non-associated chains. A later analysis found that most CMV-associated TCR beta chains appeared HLA-restricted, with HLA associations seemingly driven largely by CMV exposure. The authors suggested that the approach could potentially be generalized to other disease states and immunological phenotypes. Linkage disequilibrium might explain the correlated functional status among segregating V segments, but an unknown experimental factor could not be ruled out. Presence/absence analyses assumed roughly uniform sequencing depth across donors, an assumption that may not hold. Most TCR sequences were observed very rarely across donors, whereas some public TCRs were present in many individuals. In an earlier analysis of more than 450 of the donors, most TCR beta V segments were observed in productive rearrangements about 87% or about 30% of the time, broadly matching IMGT annotations. Strong co-occurrence of HLA alleles, especially DR and DQ, made assigning TCR associations to individual alleles difficult. The cohort was sequenced for TCR beta chains only, and without alpha or paired-chain data the features that could be detected were limited. A cluster of highly shared sequence variants was judged likely to represent a technical artifact of the sequencing pipeline. A later analysis associated approximately 17,000 TCR beta sequences with specific HLA alleles at a false discovery rate of 0.05. A total of 150 to 200 TCR beta chains were listed by the study as associated with cytomegalovirus.

The cohort comprised around 700 healthy bone marrow donors. At the time of sampling, all cohort members were nominally healthy, though unrecorded immune exposures were likely present. The donor tested CMV seronegative and was one of the 352 seronegative cohort members. A peripheral blood sample was provided by each donor, and peripheral blood mononuclear cells were used for TCR beta sequencing. The Qiagen DNeasy Blood Extraction Kit was used to extract genomic DNA from the blood cell samples. The library came from the immunoSEQ multiplex PCR assay. A mixture of 60 forward primers for TCR Vbeta segments and 13 reverse primers for TCR Jbeta segments was used in the multiplex PCR. The CDR3 region of rearranged TCR beta genes was amplified from genomic DNA with a multiplex PCR assay. On the Illumina HiSeq System, the amplified TCR beta libraries were sequenced as 87-base-pair reads. The study's own analysis went as follows. In a later analysis, about 80 million unique TCR beta chains were counted across the roughly 670 repertoires, and roughly 11 million of these chains were shared by at least two donors. Raw reads were error-corrected and collapsed into unique sequences by a nearest-neighbor algorithm in which closely related sequences were merged to remove PCR and sequencing errors. Alignment of CDR3 sequences to IMGT reference sequences was used to assign V, D and J gene segments. Each retained sequence needed at least a six-nucleotide match to both a V gene segment and a J gene segment. A rearrangement was called productive if the CDR3 had no stop codons and remained in frame with V and J, and every other rearrangement was called non-productive. CDR3 was defined by IMGT convention, running from the second conserved V-encoded cysteine to the conserved J-encoded phenylalanine. Sequences without an unambiguous match to a single V gene segment were excluded from the earlier analysis of several hundred of the donors. In an earlier analysis of several hundred of the donors, a V segment was called functional when productive rearrangements were above 56.7%, and segregating when the standard deviation between donors exceeded 5%. A statistical classification framework was developed to diagnose cytomegalovirus status using the catalog of TCR beta chain sequences. In a later analysis, V and J genes were assigned by comparing TCR nucleotide sequences against IMGT/GENE-DB human TR gene sequences. In a later analysis, CDR3 sequences and most-parsimonious VDJ recombination scenarios were assigned using the TCRdist pipeline. In a later analysis, each TCR beta chain was defined by its CDR3 amino acid sequence together with its V-gene family, and reads lacking a unique V-gene family were excluded. To address suspected cross-contamination and a sequencing artifact, a later analysis removed under 600 highly shared, low-generation-probability nucleotide sequences. For each public chain, a later analysis derived a clonal expansion index from normalized ranks of inferred template counts within each repertoire. In a later analysis, generation probabilities were computed with a VDJ recombination model fitted to out-of-frame rearrangements, and the resulting probabilities were checked against IGoR. Hypergeometric tests were used in a later analysis to score TCR-TCR, TCR-HLA and TCR-CMV co-occurrence, with a repertoire-size bias correction applied to the TCR pairs. To estimate false discovery rates, a later analysis permuted the HLA or CMV assignments 20 times. In a later analysis, co-occurring TCRs were grouped using DBSCAN, and TCRdist sequence similarity was added for clustering within HLA-allele-positive subsets. Repertoires with fewer than 30,000 or more than 120,000 public chains, plus five repertoires with anomalous nucleotide sharing, were excluded from co-occurrence clustering. TCRdb obtained this table from immuneACCESS and retained in-frame rearrangements with V and J assigned. These tables miss some clones; where compared with another copy, unresolved V genes account for less than half of the shortfall, and the remainder is unexplained. Clone size and the V and J calls come from that table; the DNA yielded D and trimming. The sample data list 100,000 to 150,000 clones, and almost 80% of these were observed just once. The leading ten clones occupy about 1.5% of the sample.

The CDR3 starts with the cysteine, ends with the phenylalanine, and has 15 residues. The DNA shown is the 45-base CDR3, in frame from base 1. In the germline V gene, CDR1 corresponds to MDHEN and CDR2 to SYDVKM. The trim is 5 bases for V and 8 bases for J, with a gap of 21 bases between the germline ends. With respect to this clone: The antigen it recognizes is unknown. Base quality data are lacking; no much larger clone is found one base away.

The sample consisted of PBMCs. The chain is assembled from TRBV28 and TRBJ1-2, with an unclear D gene assignment. The TCR sequence derives from a female donor in good health and CMV-seronegative. The CDR3 amino acid sequence is: CASSLAGQPFDGYTF. The sequenced DNA is TGTGCCAGCAGTCTGGCGGGCCAGCCGTTTGACGGCTACACCTTC.